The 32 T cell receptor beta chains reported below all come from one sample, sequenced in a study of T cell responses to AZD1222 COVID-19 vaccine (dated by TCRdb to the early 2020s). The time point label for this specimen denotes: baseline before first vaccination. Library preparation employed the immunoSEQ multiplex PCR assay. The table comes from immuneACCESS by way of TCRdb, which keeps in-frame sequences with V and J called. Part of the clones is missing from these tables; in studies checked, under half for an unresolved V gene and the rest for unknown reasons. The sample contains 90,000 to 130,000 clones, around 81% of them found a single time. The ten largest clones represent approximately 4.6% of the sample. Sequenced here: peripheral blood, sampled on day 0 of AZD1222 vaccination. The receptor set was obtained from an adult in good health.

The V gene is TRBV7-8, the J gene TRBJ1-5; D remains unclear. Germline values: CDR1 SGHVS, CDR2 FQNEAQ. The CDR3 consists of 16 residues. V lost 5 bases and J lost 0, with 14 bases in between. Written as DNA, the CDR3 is TGTGCCAGCAGCCCGGCCCGGCACCTTAGCAATCAGCCCCAGCATTTT. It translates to CASSPARHLSNQPQHF.

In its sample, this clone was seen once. CDR3 nucleotide sequence: TGCGCCAGCAGCCGGGGACTAGCGGGTTACAATGAGCAGTTCTTC. It translates to CASSRGLAGYNEQFF. The chain carries TRBV4-3 and TRBJ2-1; 12 nucleotides agree with TRBD2. With V trimmed by 4 bases and J by 4 bases, 2 bases remained unmatched. The germline V gene has CDR1 LGHNA and CDR2 YSLEER. The CDR3 runs 15 residues.

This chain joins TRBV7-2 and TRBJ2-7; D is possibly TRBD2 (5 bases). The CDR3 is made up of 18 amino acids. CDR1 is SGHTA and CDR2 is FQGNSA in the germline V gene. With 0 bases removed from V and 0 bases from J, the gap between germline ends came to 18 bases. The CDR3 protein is CASSLALWHLDFSYEQYF. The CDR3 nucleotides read TGTGCCAGCAGCTTAGCGCTTTGGCACTTGGACTTCTCCTACGAGCAGTACTTC.

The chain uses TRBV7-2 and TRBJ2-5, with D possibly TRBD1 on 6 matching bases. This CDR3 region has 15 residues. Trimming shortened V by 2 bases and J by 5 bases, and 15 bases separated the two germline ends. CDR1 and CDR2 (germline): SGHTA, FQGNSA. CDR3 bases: TGTGCCAGCAGCTTATGGGGGCGCCGTGGGGAGACCCAGTACTTC. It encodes CASSLWGRRGETQYF.

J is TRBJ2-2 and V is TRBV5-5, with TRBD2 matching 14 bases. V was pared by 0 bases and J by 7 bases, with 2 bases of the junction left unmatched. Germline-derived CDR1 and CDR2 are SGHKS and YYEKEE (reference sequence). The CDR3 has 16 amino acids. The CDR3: CASSLGLAGGHGELFF. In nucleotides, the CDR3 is TGTGCCAGCAGCTTGGGACTAGCGGGAGGGCACGGGGAGCTGTTTTTT.

CDR3 DNA sequence: TGTGCCAGCAGCCAAGGGTATCAGCCCCAGCATTTT. It specifies CASSQGYQPQHF. The chain combines TRBV3-1 (or the pseudogene TRBV3-2) with TRBJ1-5; D ambiguous. Germline assignment: CDR1 LGHDT and CDR2 YNNKEL (reference sequence). The CDR3 totals 12 residues. The ends were cut back, 1 base at V and 5 bases at J, with 3 bases in the middle.

CDR3 in amino acids: CASSFYSGGESSRDLHF. The CDR3 nucleotides read TGTGCCAGCAGTTTTTACTCCGGGGGGGAGTCTTCTCGTGACCTCCACTTT. J is TRBJ1-6 and V is TRBV28; weak D call: TRBD1 (5 bases). The CDR3 consists of 17 residues. The germline V gene encodes CDR1 MDHEN and CDR2 SYDVKM. V lost 3 bases to trimming and J lost 15 bases, with 27 bases between them.

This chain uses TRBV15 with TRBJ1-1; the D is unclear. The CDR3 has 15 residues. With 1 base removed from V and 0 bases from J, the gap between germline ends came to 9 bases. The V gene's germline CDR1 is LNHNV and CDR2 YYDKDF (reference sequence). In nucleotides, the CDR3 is TGTGCCACCAGCAGAGCGAGGCAGTTGAACACTGAAGCTTTCTTT. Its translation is CATSRARQLNTEAFF.

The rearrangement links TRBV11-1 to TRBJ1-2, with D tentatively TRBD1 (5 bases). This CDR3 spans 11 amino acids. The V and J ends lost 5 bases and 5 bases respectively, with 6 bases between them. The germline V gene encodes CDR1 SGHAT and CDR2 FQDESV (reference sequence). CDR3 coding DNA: TGTGCCAGCAGCCCAGGGTATGGCTACACCTTC. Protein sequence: CASSPGYGYTF.

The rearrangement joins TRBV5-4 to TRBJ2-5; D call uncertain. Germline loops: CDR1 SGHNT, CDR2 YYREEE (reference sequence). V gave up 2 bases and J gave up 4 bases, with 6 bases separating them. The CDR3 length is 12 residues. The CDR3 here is CASSFSTETQYF. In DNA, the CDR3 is TGTGCCAGCAGCTTCAGTACAGAGACCCAGTACTTC.

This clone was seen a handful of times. The CDR3 sequence is CASSQGTGAAYNEQFF. CDR3 DNA sequence: TGTGCCAGCAGCCAAGGGACAGGGGCGGCCTACAATGAGCAGTTCTTC. This chain links TRBV4-2 with TRBJ2-1; 9 nucleotides align to TRBD1. CDR1 is LGHNA, CDR2 YNFKEQ, per germline. Trimming removed 1 base from V and 2 bases from J; junction bases left unmatched: 3. CDR3 size: 16 residues.

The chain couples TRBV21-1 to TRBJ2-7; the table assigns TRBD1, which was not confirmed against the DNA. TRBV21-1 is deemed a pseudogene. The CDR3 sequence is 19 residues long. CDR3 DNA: TGTGCCAGCAGCAAAGTTGGGGGCCTGGGACAGGGAGTCTCCTACGAGCAGTACTTC. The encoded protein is CASSKVGGLGQGVSYEQYF.

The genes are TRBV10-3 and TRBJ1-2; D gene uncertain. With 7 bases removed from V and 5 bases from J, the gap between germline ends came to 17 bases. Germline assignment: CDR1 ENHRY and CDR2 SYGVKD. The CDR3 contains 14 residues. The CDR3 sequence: CAITDTPNAYGYTF. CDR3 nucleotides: TGTGCCATCACCGACACTCCGAATGCTTATGGCTACACCTTC.

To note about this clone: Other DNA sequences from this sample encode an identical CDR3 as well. CDR3 amino acids: CASSQVGEQYF. The DNA for the CDR3 is TGTGCCAGCAGCCAAGTCGGGGAGCAGTACTTC. The chain uses TRBV3-1 (or the pseudogene TRBV3-2) and TRBJ2-7, with unresolved D. Germline V lookup: CDR1 LGHDT, CDR2 YNNKEL (reference sequence). This CDR3 spans 11 amino acids. The germline V and J ends were trimmed by 1 base and 7 bases, with 5 bases remaining between them.

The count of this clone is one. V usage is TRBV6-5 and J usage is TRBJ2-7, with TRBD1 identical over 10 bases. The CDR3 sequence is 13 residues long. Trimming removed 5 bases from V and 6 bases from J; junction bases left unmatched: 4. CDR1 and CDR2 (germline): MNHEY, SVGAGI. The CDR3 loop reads CASSRTGGTEQYF. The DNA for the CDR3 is TGTGCCAGCAGTCGGACAGGGGGGACCGAGCAGTACTTC.

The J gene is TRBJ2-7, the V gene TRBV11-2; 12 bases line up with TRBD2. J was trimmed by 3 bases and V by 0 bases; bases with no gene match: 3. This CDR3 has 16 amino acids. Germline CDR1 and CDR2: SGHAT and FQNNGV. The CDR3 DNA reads TGTGCCAGCAGCTTAGAGGGGGGACTAGCGGGCTACGAGCAGTACTTC. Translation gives CASSLEGGLAGYEQYF.

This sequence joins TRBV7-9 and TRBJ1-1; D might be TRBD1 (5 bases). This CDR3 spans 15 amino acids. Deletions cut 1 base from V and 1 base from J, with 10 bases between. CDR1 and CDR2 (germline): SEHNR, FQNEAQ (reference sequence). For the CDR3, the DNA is TGTGCCAGCAGCTTAGTGAGACAGAAGAACACTGAAGCTTTCTTT. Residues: CASSLVRQKNTEAFF. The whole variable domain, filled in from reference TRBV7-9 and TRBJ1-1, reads DTGVSQNPRHKITKRGQNVTFRCDPISEHNRLYWYRQTLGQGPEFLTYFQNEAQLEKSRLLSDRFSAERPKGSFSTLEIQRTEQGDSAMYLCASSLVRQKNTEAFFGQGTRLTVV.

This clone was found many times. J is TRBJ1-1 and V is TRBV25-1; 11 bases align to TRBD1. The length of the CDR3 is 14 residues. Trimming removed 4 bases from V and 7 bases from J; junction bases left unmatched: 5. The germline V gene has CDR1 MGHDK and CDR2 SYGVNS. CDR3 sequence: CASSADRGRVEAFF. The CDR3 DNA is TGTGCCAGCAGTGCGGACAGGGGGCGCGTTGAAGCTTTCTTT.

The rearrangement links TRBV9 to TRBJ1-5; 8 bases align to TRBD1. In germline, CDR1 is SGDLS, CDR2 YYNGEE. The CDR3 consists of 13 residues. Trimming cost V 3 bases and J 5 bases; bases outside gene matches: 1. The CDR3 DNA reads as TGTGCCAGCAGCGCGACAGGGGATCAGCCCCAGCATTTT. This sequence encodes CASSATGDQPQHF.

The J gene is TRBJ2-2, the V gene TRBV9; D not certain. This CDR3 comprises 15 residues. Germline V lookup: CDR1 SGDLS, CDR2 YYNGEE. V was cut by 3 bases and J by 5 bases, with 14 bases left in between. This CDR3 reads CASSATYLVTGELFF. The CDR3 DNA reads TGTGCCAGCAGCGCAACGTACCTAGTAACCGGGGAGCTGTTTTTT.

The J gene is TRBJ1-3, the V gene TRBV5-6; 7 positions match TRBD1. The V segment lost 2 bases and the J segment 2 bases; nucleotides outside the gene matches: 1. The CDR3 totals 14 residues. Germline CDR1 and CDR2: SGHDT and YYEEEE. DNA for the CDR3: TGTGCCAGCAGCTTCGGGACAGCTGGAAACACCATATATTTT. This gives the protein CASSFGTAGNTIYF.

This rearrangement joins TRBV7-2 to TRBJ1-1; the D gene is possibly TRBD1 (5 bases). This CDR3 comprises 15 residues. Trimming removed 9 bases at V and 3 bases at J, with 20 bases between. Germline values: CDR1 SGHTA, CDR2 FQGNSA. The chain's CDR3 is CASTRQYVVDTEAFF. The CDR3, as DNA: TGTGCCAGTACCCGACAGTACGTAGTGGACACTGAAGCTTTCTTT.

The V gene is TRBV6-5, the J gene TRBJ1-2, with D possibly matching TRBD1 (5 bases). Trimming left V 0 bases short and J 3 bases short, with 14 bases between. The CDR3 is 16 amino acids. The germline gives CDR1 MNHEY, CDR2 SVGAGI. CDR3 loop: CASSYSPGNGDYGYTF. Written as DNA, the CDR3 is TGTGCCAGCAGTTACTCCCCAGGGAATGGAGACTATGGCTACACCTTC.

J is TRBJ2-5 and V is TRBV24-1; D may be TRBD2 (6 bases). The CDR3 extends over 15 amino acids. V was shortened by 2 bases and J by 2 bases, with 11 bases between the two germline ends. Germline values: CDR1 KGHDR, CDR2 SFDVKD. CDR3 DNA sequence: TGTGCCACCAGTGATTCAACGGACTATCAAGAGACCCAGTACTTC. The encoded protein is CATSDSTDYQETQYF.

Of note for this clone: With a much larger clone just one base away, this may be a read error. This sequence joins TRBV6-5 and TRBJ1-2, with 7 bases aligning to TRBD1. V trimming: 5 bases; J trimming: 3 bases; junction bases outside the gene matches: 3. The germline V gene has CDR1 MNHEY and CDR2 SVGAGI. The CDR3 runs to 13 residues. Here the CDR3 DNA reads TGTGCCAGCAGTCCTACAGGGGACTATGGCTACACCTTC. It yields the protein CASSPTGDYGYTF.

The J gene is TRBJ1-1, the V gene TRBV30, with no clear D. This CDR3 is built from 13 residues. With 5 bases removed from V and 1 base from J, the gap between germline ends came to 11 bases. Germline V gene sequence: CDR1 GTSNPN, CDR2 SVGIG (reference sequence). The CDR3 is CAWDLATNTEAFF. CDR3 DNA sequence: TGTGCCTGGGACCTAGCTACGAACACTGAAGCTTTCTTT.

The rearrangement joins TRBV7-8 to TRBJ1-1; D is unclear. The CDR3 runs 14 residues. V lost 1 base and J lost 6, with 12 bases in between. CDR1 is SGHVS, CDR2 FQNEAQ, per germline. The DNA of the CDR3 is TGTGCCAGCAGCTTAGGCACCGGGTCCCCTGAAGCTTTCTTT. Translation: CASSLGTGSPEAFF. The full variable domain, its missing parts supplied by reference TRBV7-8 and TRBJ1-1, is GAGVSQSPRYKVAKRGQDVALRCDPISGHVSLFWYQQALGQGPEFLTYFQNEAQLDKSGLPSDRFFAERPEGSVSTLKIQRTQQEDSAVYLCASSLGTGSPEAFFGQGTRLTVV.

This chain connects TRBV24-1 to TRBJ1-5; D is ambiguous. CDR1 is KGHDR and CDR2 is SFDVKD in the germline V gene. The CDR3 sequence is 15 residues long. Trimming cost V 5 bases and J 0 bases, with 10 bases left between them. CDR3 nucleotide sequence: TGTGCCACCAGTGCTACCGGACTTAGCAATCAGCCCCAGCATTTT. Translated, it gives CATSATGLSNQPQHF.

The CDR3 nucleotides read TGTGCCAGCAGAGGGGGCAGGTCAAACTATGGCTACACCTTC. Translation: CASRGGRSNYGYTF. The J gene is TRBJ1-2, the V gene TRBV25-1; 7 nucleotides match TRBD1. Germline lookup yields CDR1 MGHDK and CDR2 SYGVNS. The CDR3 is 14 amino acids. Trimming at V came to 6 bases and at J to 2 bases, leaving 6 bases not matched to a gene.

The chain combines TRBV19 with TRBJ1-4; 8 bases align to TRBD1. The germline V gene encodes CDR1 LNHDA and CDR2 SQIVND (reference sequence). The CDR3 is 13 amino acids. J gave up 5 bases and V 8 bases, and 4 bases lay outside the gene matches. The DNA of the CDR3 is TGTGCCAGTTGGAACAGGGGGAATGAAAAACTGTTTTTT. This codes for CASWNRGNEKLFF. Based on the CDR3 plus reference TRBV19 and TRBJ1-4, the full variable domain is DGGITQSPKYLFRKEGQNVTLSCEQNLNHDAMYWYRQDPGQGLRLIYYSQIVNDFQKGDIAEGYSVSREKKESFPLTVTSAQKNPTAFYLCASWNRGNEKLFFGSGTQLSVL.

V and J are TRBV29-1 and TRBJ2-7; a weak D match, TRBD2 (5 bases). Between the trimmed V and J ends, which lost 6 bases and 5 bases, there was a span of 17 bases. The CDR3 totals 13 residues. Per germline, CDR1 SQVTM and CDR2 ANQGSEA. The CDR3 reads CSVAIGVSDEQYF. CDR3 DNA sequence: TGCAGCGTAGCCATCGGGGTATCGGACGAGCAGTACTTC.

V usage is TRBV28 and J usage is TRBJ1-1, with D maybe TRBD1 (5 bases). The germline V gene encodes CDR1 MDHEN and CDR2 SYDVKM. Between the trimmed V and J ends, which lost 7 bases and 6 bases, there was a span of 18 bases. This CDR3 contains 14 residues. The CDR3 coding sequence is TGTGCCAGCATCACGACGGCAGGGTATTCTGAAGCTTTCTTT. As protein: CASITTAGYSEAFF.